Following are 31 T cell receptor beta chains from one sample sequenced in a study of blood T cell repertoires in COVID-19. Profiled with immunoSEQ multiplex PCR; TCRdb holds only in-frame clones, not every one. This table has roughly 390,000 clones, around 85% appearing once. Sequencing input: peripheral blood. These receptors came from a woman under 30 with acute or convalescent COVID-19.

CDR3 residues: CASSSPTGGHYGYTF. The CDR3 DNA is TGTGCCAGCAGTTCCCCGACAGGGGGCCACTATGGCTACACCTTC. V usage is TRBV6-5 and J usage is TRBJ1-2; 10 bases map to TRBD1. CDR1 is MNHEY and CDR2 is SVGAGI in the germline V gene. Trimming took 4 bases from V and 3 from J; bases not matched to a gene: 5. CDR3 length: 15 amino acids.

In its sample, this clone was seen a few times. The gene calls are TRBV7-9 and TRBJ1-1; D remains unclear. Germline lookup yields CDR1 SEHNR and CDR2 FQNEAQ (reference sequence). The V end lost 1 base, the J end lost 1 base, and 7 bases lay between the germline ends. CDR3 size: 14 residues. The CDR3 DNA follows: TGTGCCAGCAGCTTAGGGCGGGAGAACACTGAAGCTTTCTTT. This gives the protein CASSLGRENTEAFF.

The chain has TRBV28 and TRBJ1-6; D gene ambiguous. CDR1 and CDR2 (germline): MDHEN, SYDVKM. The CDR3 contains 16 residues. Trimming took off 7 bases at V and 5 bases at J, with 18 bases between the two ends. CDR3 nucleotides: TGTGCCAGCACTCCCTCGGGGAGGCCCAATAATTCACCCCTCCACTTT. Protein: CASTPSGRPNNSPLHF.

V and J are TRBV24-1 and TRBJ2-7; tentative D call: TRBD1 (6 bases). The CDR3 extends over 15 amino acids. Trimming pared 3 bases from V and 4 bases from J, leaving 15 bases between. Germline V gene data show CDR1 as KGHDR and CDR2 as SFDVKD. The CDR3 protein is CATSDNTGFGYEQYF. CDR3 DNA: TGTGCCACCAGTGATAACACAGGGTTCGGGTACGAGCAGTACTTC.

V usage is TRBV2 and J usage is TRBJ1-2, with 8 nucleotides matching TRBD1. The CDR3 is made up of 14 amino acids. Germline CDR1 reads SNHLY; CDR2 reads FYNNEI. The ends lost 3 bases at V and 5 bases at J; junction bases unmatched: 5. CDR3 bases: TGTGCCAGCAGTGAGTCGACAGGGGCATATGGCTACACCTTC. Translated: CASSESTGAYGYTF.

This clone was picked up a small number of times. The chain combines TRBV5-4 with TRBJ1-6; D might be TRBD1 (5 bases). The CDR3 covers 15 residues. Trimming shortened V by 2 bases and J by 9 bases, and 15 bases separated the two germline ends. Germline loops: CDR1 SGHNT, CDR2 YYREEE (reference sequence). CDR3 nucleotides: TGTGCCAGCAGCTTACCGGGCCTAAGGGGTTCACCCCTCCACTTT. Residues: CASSLPGLRGSPLHF.

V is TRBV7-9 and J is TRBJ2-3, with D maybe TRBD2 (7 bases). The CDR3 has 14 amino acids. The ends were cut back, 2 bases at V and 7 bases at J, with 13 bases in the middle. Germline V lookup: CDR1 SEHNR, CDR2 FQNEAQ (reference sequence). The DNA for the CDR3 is TGTGCCAGCAGCTTACCGGGGGGCGCAAATACGCAGTATTTT. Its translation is CASSLPGGANTQYF.

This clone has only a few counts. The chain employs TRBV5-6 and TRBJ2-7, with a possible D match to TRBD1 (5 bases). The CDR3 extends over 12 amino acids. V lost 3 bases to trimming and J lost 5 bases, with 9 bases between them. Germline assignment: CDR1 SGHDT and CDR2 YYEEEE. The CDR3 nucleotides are TGTGCCAGCAGCTCGACAGCGAACGAGCAGTACTTC. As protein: CASSSTANEQYF.

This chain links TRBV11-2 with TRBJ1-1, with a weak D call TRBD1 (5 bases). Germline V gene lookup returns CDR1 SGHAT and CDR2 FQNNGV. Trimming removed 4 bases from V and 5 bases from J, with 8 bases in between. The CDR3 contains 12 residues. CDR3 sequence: CASSWGETEAFF. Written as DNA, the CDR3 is TGTGCCAGCAGCTGGGGGGAGACTGAAGCTTTCTTT. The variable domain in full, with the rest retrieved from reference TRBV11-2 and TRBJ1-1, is EAGVAQSPRYKIIEKRQSVAFWCNPISGHATLYWYQQILGQGPKLLIQFQNNGVVDDSQLPKDRFSAERLKGVDSTLKIQPAKLEDSAVYLCASSWGETEAFFGQGTRLTVV.

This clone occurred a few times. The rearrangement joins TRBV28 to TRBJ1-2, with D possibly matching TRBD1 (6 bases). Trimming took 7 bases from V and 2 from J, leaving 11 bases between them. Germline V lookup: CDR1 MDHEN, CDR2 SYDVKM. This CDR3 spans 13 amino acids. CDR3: CASTLQGNYGYTF. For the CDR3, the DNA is TGTGCCAGCACCCTGCAGGGGAACTATGGCTACACCTTC.

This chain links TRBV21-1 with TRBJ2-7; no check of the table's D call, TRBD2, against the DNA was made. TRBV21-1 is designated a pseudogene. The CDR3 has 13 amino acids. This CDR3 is CASRTSGSYEQYF. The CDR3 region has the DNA TGTGCCAGCAGGACTAGCGGGAGTTACGAGCAGTACTTC.

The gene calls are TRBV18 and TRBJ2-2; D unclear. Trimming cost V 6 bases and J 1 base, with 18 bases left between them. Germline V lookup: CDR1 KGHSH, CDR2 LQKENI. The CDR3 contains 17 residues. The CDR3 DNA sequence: TGTGCCAGCTCGCCTAATTCGATCAAACTGAACACCGGGGAGCTGTTTTTT. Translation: CASSPNSIKLNTGELFF.

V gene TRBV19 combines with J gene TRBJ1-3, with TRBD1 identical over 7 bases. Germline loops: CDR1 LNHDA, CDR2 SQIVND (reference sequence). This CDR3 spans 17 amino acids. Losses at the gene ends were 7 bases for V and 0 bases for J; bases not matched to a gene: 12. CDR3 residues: CASTADPGTDSGNTIYF. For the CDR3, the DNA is TGTGCCAGTACGGCAGATCCTGGGACAGACTCTGGAAACACCATATATTTT.

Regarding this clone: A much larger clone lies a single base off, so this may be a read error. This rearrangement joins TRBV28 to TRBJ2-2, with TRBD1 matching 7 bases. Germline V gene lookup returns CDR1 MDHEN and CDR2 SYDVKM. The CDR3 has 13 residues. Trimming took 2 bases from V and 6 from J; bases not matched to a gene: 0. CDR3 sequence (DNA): TGTGCCAGCAGTTTAACAGGGGCCGGGGAGCTGTTTTTT. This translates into CASSLTGAGELFF.

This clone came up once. The CDR3: CASRVDRAGYGYTF. The CDR3 nucleotides are TGTGCCAGTAGGGTCGACAGGGCCGGCTATGGCTACACCTTC. The chain employs TRBV19 and TRBJ1-2, with TRBD1 matching over 7 bases. Trimming cost V 6 bases and J 4 bases; bases outside gene matches: 8. Germline V gives CDR1 LNHDA, CDR2 SQIVND (reference sequence). CDR3 size: 14 residues.

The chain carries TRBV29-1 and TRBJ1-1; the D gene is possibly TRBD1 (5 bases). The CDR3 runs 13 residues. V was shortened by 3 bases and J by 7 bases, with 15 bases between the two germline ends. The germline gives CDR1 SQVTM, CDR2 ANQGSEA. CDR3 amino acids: CSVDKGITDEAFF. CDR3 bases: TGCAGCGTTGATAAGGGGATTACCGATGAAGCTTTCTTT.

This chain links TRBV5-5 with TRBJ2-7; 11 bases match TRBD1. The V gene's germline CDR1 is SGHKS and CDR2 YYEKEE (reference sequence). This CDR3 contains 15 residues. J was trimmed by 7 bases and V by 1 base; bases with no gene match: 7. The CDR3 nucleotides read TGTGCCAGCAGCTTGTTTGGACAGGGGGCTGAAGAGCAGTACTTC. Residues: CASSLFGQGAEEQYF.

The CDR3 is CASSLEGREQPQHF. In DNA, the CDR3 is TGTGCCAGCAGCTTAGAGGGCAGGGAACAGCCCCAGCATTTT. The V call is TRBV7-9, the J call TRBJ1-5; D might be TRBD1 (5 bases). CDR1 SEHNR and CDR2 FQNEAQ come from the germline V gene (reference sequence). The CDR3 runs to 14 residues. V lost 1 base and J lost 7, with 11 bases in between.

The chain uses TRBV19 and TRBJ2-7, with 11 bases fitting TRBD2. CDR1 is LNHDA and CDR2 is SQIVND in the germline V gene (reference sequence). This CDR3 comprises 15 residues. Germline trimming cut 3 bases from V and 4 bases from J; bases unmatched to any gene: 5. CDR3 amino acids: CASSIRLAGGYEQYF. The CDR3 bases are TGTGCCAGTAGTATCCGCCTAGCGGGAGGATACGAGCAGTACTTC.

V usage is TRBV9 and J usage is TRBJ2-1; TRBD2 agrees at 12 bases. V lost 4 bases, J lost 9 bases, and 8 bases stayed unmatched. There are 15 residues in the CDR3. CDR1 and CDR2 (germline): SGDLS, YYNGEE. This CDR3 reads CASSPRLAGDSEQFF. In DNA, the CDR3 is TGTGCCAGCAGCCCTCGACTAGCGGGGGATAGTGAGCAGTTCTTC.

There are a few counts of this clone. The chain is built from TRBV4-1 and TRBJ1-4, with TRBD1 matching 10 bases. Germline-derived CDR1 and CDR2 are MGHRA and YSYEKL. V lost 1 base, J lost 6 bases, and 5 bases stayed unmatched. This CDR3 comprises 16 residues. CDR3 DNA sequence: TGCGCCAGCAGCCAAGGGATGGGACAGGGGTATGAAAAACTGTTTTTT. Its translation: CASSQGMGQGYEKLFF.

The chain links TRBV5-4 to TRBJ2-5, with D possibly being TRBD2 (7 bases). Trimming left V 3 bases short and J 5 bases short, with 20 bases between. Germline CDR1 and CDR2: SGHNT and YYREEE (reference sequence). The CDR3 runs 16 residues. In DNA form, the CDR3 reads TGTGCCAGCAGCTCTTTTGGGGGAGGGGGTTCGGAGACCCAGTACTTC. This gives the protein CASSSFGGGGSETQYF.

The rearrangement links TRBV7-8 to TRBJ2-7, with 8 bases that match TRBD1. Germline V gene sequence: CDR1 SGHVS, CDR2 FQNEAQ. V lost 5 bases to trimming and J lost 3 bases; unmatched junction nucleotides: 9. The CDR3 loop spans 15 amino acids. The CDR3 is CASSAGTGDLYEQYF. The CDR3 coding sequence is TGTGCCAGCAGCGCGGGGACAGGTGATCTCTACGAGCAGTACTTC.

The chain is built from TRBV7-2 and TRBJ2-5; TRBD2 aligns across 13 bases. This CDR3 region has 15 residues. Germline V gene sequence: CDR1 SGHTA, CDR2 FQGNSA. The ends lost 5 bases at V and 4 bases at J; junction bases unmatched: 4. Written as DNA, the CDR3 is TGTGCCAGCAGCCCAGGACTAGCGGGGGCAGAGACCCAGTACTTC. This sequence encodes CASSPGLAGAETQYF.

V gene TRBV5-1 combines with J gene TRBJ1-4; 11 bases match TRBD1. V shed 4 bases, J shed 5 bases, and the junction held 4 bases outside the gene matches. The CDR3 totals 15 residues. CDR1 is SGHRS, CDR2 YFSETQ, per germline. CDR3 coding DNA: TGCGCCAGCAGCGCCGGACAGGGGGCAAATGAAAAACTGTTTTTT. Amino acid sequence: CASSAGQGANEKLFF. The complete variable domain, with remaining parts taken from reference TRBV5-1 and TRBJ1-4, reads KAGVTQTPRYLIKTRGQQVTLSCSPISGHRSVSWYQQTPGQGLQFLFEYFSETQRNKGNFPGRFSGRQFSNSRSEMNVSTLELGDSALYLCASSAGQGANEKLFFGSGTQLSVL.

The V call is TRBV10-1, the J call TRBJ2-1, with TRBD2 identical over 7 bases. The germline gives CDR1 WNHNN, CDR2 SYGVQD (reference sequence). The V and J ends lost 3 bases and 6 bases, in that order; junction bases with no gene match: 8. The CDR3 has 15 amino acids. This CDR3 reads CASSERREKGNEQFF. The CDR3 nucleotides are TGCGCCAGCAGTGAACGGCGGGAGAAGGGCAATGAGCAGTTCTTC.

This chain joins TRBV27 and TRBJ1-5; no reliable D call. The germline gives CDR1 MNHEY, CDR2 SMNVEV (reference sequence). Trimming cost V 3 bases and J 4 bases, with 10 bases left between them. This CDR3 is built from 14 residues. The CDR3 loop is CASSLVRLNQPQHF. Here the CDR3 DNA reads TGTGCCAGCAGTTTGGTCAGGCTGAATCAGCCCCAGCATTTT.

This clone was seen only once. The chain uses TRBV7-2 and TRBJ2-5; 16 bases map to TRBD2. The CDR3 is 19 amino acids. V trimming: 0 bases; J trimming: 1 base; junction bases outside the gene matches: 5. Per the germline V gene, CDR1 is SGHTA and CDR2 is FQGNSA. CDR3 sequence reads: CASSLAPGLAGGPQETQYF. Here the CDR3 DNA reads TGTGCCAGCAGCTTAGCACCGGGACTAGCGGGGGGGCCCCAAGAGACCCAGTACTTC.

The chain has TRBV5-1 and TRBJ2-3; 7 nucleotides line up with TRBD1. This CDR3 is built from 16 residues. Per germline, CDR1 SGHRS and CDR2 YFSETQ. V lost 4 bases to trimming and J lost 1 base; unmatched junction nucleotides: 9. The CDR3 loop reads CASSPSTGPRTDTQYF. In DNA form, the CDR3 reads TGCGCCAGCAGCCCCTCGACAGGGCCCCGCACAGATACGCAGTATTTT.

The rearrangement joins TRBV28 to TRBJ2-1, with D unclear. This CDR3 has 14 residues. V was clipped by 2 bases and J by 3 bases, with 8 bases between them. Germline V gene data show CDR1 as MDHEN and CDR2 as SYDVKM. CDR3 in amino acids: CASSLSVGYNEQFF. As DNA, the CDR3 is TGTGCCAGCAGTTTAAGCGTGGGCTACAATGAGCAGTTCTTC.

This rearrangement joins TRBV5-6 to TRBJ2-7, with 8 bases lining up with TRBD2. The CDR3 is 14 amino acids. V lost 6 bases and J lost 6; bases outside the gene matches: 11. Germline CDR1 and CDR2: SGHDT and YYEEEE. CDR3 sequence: CASTFGGGGSEQYF. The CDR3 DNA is TGTGCCAGCACCTTTGGGGGCGGGGGGAGCGAGCAGTACTTC. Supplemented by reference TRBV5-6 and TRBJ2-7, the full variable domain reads DAGVTQSPTHLIKTRGQQVTLRCSPKSGHDTVSWYQQALGQGPQFIFQYYEEEERQRGNFPDRFSGHQFPNYSSELNVNALLLGDSALYLCASTFGGGGSEQYFGPGTRLTVT.